Below, 17 T cell receptor beta chains from the same sample are listed, as sequenced in a study of read filtering for tumor transcriptome and immune sequencing. The library was built from about 370 ng RNA with molecular barcoded adaptors for alpha/delta and beta/gamma chains. TCRdb reprocessed the reads with MiXCR, giving one entry per CDR3 protein. The sample holds some 24,000 distinct CDR3 sequences, approximately 23% seen once. Sequenced sample: a population of CD138-negative cells sorted from bone marrow. These receptors originate from a donor aged 40 or over with multiple myeloma.

The CDR3: CASSEQDYGYTF. CDR3 nucleotides: TGTGCCAGCAGTGAACAGGACTATGGCTACACCTTC. The chain joins TRBV2 to TRBJ1-2, with D hard to call. The V gene's germline CDR1 is SNHLY and CDR2 FYNNEI. V was trimmed by 2 bases and J by 3 bases, leaving 4 bases between them. CDR3 size: 12 residues.

This clonotype was found many times. This chain links TRBV5-1 with TRBJ1-4; tentatively, D is TRBD1 (5 bases). From germline, CDR1 is SGHRS and CDR2 YFSETQ. The germline V and J ends were trimmed by 4 bases and 8 bases, with 15 bases remaining between them. The CDR3 runs to 14 residues. CDR3 region: CASSLRGSDEKLFF. CDR3 DNA sequence: TGCGCCAGCAGCCTGCGGGGGAGTGACGAAAAACTGTTTTTT.

This clonotype was observed many times. This rearrangement joins TRBV7-2 to TRBJ2-7, with 8 positions matching TRBD2. From germline, CDR1 is SGHTA and CDR2 FQGNSA. The CDR3 spans 16 residues. The ends lost 0 bases at V and 4 bases at J; junction bases unmatched: 8. The CDR3 loop reads CASSLAVGGGKYEQYF. The CDR3 DNA follows: TGTGCCAGCAGCTTAGCCGTGGGCGGGGGGAAGTACGAGCAGTACTTC.

A few counts support this clonotype. V gene TRBV6-2 or TRBV6-3 combines with J gene TRBJ1-5, with 9 nucleotides matching TRBD1. Trimming took 6 bases from V and 1 from J; bases not matched to a gene: 13. From germline, CDR1 is MNHEY and CDR2 SVGEGT. This CDR3 comprises 18 residues. CDR3 in amino acids: CASRGTLGQGQSNQPQHF. The CDR3 DNA is TGTGCCAGCAGGGGAACACTCGGACAGGGGCAAAGCAATCAGCCCCAGCATTTT.

This clonotype was seen many times. The chain is built from TRBV7-2 and TRBJ2-5; no clear D gene. The length of the CDR3 is 14 residues. The germline V gene encodes CDR1 SGHTA and CDR2 FQGNSA. Trimming removed 1 base from V and 2 bases from J, with 8 bases in between. DNA for the CDR3: TGTGCCAGCAGCTTAGATGGGGATCAAGAGACCCAGTACTTC. Translated, it gives CASSLDGDQETQYF.

This clonotype came up many times. CDR3 region: CSASGATNEKLFF. The CDR3 region has the DNA TGCAGTGCTAGTGGAGCAACTAATGAAAAACTGTTTTTT. The chain combines TRBV20-1 with TRBJ1-4; no clear D gene. From germline, CDR1 is DFQATT and CDR2 SNEGSKA (reference sequence). The CDR3 loop spans 13 amino acids. Deletions cut 3 bases from V and 0 bases from J, with 5 bases between.

The CDR3 sequence is CASSLGQGKTQYF. CDR3 in DNA: TGTGCCAGCAGCTTAGGACAGGGGAAGACCCAGTACTTC. The chain carries TRBV7-2 and TRBJ2-5, with TRBD1 matching 8 bases. V dropped 1 base and J dropped 6; count of bases not matched to a gene: 1. Germline CDR1 reads SGHTA; CDR2 reads FQGNSA. This CDR3 is 13 amino acids long.

This clonotype was counted ten times or more. This chain uses TRBV20-1 with TRBJ2-3, with D uncertain. Germline V CDR1 and CDR2: DFQATT, SNEGSKA (reference sequence). V was pared by 3 bases and J by 3 bases, with 16 bases between. The CDR3 totals 15 residues. CDR3 nucleotide sequence: TGCAGTGCTAGCGGCATACCCTACCGAACAGATACGCAGTATTTT. It encodes CSASGIPYRTDTQYF.

As to this clonotype: This likely stems from a read error, as it lies one base from a far larger clone. This rearrangement joins TRBV12-3 or TRBV12-4 to TRBJ1-4; no clear D. Matching the DNA end better, TRBJ2-3 makes the J call doubtful. This CDR3 is built from 13 residues. Written as DNA, the CDR3 is TGTGTCAGCAGTTTTCTCCTCCTGGATACGCAGTATTTT. Translation gives CVSSFLLLDTQYF.

This clonotype was picked up many times. The J gene is TRBJ1-4, the V gene TRBV21-1; no check of the table's D call, TRBD1, against the DNA was made. TRBV21-1 is described as a pseudogene. The CDR3 consists of 16 residues. The CDR3 here is CASSPGQGAQTEKLFF. Here the CDR3 DNA reads TGTGCCAGCAGTCCGGGACAGGGGGCCCAGACGGAAAAACTGTTTTTT.

V and J are TRBV25-1 and TRBJ1-3; tentative D call: TRBD1 (6 bases). This CDR3 spans 14 amino acids. Germline CDR1 is MGHDK and CDR2 is SYGVNS. V gave up 8 bases and J gave up 4 bases, with 15 bases separating them. Written as DNA, the CDR3 is TGTGCCAGCCTAAGCCCAGGGGTCGGAAACACCATATATTTT. It specifies CASLSPGVGNTIYF.

This chain uses TRBV7-2 with TRBJ1-4; D remains unclear. The length of the CDR3 is 13 residues. In germline, CDR1 is SGHTA, CDR2 FQGNSA. Trimming pared 5 bases from V and 7 bases from J, leaving 11 bases between. CDR3 sequence reads: CASSPGIPEKLFF. DNA for the CDR3: TGTGCCAGCAGCCCCGGTATCCCTGAAAAACTGTTTTTT.

This clonotype was observed at least ten times. The V call is TRBV29-1, the J call TRBJ2-4, with D perhaps TRBD1 or TRBD2 (6 bases each). The germline gives CDR1 SQVTM, CDR2 ANQGSEA. The CDR3 has 13 residues. V shed 7 bases and J shed 2 bases, with 12 bases lying between them. The CDR3 region has the DNA TGCAGCGCCAACAGGGACTCCAAAAACATTCAGTACTTC. Protein product: CSANRDSKNIQYF.

In its sample, this clonotype was seen many times. This rearrangement joins TRBV19 to TRBJ1-1, with a possible D match to TRBD1 (5 bases). CDR1 is LNHDA, CDR2 SQIVND, per germline (reference sequence). The CDR3 sequence is 16 residues long. Trimming took off 5 bases at V and 0 bases at J, with 16 bases between the two ends. CDR3 region: CASSVLPGRMNTEAFF. The CDR3 nucleotides read TGTGCCAGTAGTGTTCTGCCGGGACGGATGAACACTGAAGCTTTCTTT. The full variable domain, rest sourced from reference TRBV19 and TRBJ1-1, is DGGITQSPKYLFRKEGQNVTLSCEQNLNHDAMYWYRQDPGQGLRLIYYSQIVNDFQKGDIAEGYSVSREKKESFPLTVTSAQKNPTAFYLCASSVLPGRMNTEAFFGQGTRLTVV.

V is TRBV20-1 and J is TRBJ2-5; maybe TRBD1 (6 bases). The CDR3 contains 13 residues. Trimming left V 7 bases short and J 2 bases short, with 14 bases between. CDR1 and CDR2 from the germline V gene are DFQATT and SNEGSKA (reference sequence). The DNA of the CDR3 is TGCAGTGTGGGGGACATGATTCAAGAGACCCAGTACTTC. Residues: CSVGDMIQETQYF.

A single count supports this clonotype. Mismatch with germline at one junction end may stem from a read error. V gene TRBV5-6 combines with J gene TRBJ2-1; tentative D call: TRBD2 (5 bases). This CDR3 is built from 16 residues. In germline, CDR1 is SGHDT, CDR2 YYEEEE. CDR3 in amino acids: CAGSLPGNGNYNEQFF. CDR3 DNA sequence: TGTGCCGGCAGCTTGCCGGGGAACGGGAACTACAATGAGCAGTTCTTC.

This clonotype was counted many times. The rearrangement joins TRBV7-9 to TRBJ1-4; possibly TRBD1 for D (5 bases). Germline loops: CDR1 SEHNR, CDR2 FQNEAQ (reference sequence). V was shortened by 0 bases and J by 8 bases, with 16 bases between the two germline ends. The CDR3 runs to 16 residues. This CDR3 reads CASSLARWGREEKLFF. The CDR3 DNA is TGTGCCAGCAGCTTAGCACGATGGGGCAGAGAAGAAAAACTGTTTTTT.